Here is one T cell receptor beta chain with its context. The sample belongs to a study of T cell changes during pregnancy in multiple sclerosis. The CDR3 covers 17 residues. The V gene end was trimmed by 5 bases and the J gene end by 4 bases; junction bases not matched to a gene: 14. Germline values: CDR1 LNHDA, CDR2 SQIVND (reference sequence). Sequencing was performed with immunoSEQ multiplex PCR; in TCRdb, only in-frame clones are kept and a portion is missing. The data show some 59,000 clones, approximately 91% seen once. The sequencing used peripheral blood, collected in the second trimester of pregnancy. The clonotype originates from a female donor with multiple sclerosis, enrolled in a pregnancy study. The genes are TRBV19 and TRBJ1-3; TRBD1 matches 7 bases. The CDR3 DNA follows: TGTGCCAGTAGTCTCCCCTCCCGAAGGGGGCTCGGAAACACCATATATTTT. This translates into CASSLPSRRGLGNTIYF.